These T cell receptor beta chains were read from a single sample in a study of T cells in Graves' hyperthyroidism and ophthalmopathy. TCRdb redid the calling of the multiplex PCR reads with MiXCR, one entry per CDR3 protein. The sample carries roughly 350,000 distinct CDR3 sequences, around 13% recorded once. Sequences were obtained from blood. These receptors came from a woman younger than 45 with Graves' hyperthyroidism. Both conserved end residues are part of each CDR3. Fields, in order: J gene, D gene, clone size, V gene, CDR3 protein, CDR3 DNA. A D gene is named only where the DNA matches it firmly. Clone size is shown for a subset of rows, as once, few, many or a class of expanded clone.

j_call: TRBJ1-5; d_call: TRBD1; clone_size: .; v_call: TRBV12-3/TRBV12-4; cdr3_aa: CASSPGQVNSNQPQHF; cdr3_nt: TGTGCCAGCAGTCCGGGACAGGTTAATAGCAATCAGCCCCAGCATTTT
j_call: TRBJ2-6; d_call: .; clone_size: .; v_call: TRBV28; cdr3_aa: CASSPGGAHGAGANVLTF; cdr3_nt: TGTGCCAGCAGCCCTGGGGGGGCGCATGGGGCCGGGGCCAACGTCCTGACTTTC
j_call: TRBJ2-1; d_call: TRBD2; clone_size: few; v_call: TRBV11-3; cdr3_aa: CASSQSGGNNEQFF; cdr3_nt: TGTGCCAGCAGCCAGAGCGGGGGGAACAATGAGCAGTTCTTC
j_call: TRBJ1-5; d_call: .; clone_size: .; v_call: TRBV30; cdr3_aa: CAWSETDYQPQHF; cdr3_nt: TGTGCCTGGAGCGAAACAGATTATCAGCCCCAGCATTTT
j_call: TRBJ2-5; d_call: .; clone_size: many; v_call: TRBV10-3; cdr3_aa: CAISDAGKGETQYF; cdr3_nt: TGTGCCATCAGTGATGCCGGGAAGGGAGAGACCCAGTACTTC
j_call: TRBJ1-4; d_call: .; clone_size: .; v_call: TRBV30; cdr3_aa: CAWSRIRGAATNKKLFF; cdr3_nt: TGTGCCTGGAGTCGGATTCGGGGGGCCGCAACTAATAAAAAACTGTTTTTT
j_call: TRBJ1-2; d_call: TRBD1; clone_size: .; v_call: TRBV6-1; cdr3_aa: CASGGTGDNYGYTF; cdr3_nt: TGTGCCAGCGGGGGGACAGGAGATAACTATGGCTACACCTTC
j_call: TRBJ2-2; d_call: .; clone_size: .; v_call: TRBV30; cdr3_aa: CAWSRTITGELFF; cdr3_nt: TGTGCCTGGAGTAGGACAATCACCGGGGAGCTGTTTTTT
j_call: TRBJ1-2; d_call: .; clone_size: .; v_call: TRBV12-3/TRBV12-4; cdr3_aa: CASSSGAYGYTF; cdr3_nt: TGTGCCAGCAGTTCCGGGGCCTATGGCTACACCTTC
j_call: TRBJ1-1; d_call: .; clone_size: many; v_call: TRBV20-1; cdr3_aa: CSASGSPNTEAFF; cdr3_nt: TGCAGTGCTAGCGGGTCCCCGAACACTGAAGCTTTCTTT
j_call: TRBJ2-7; d_call: .; clone_size: few; v_call: TRBV6-2/TRBV6-3; cdr3_aa: CASSRLLRGEQYF; cdr3_nt: TGTGCCAGCAGTCGACTACTCCGAGGGGAGCAGTACTTC
j_call: TRBJ2-1; d_call: .; clone_size: .; v_call: TRBV3-1; cdr3_aa: CASSQELAPSYNEQFF; cdr3_nt: TGTGCCAGCAGCCAGGAGCTGGCTCCCTCCTACAATGAGCAGTTCTTC
j_call: TRBJ1-4; d_call: TRBD1; clone_size: .; v_call: TRBV19; cdr3_aa: CASSKSRTGGREKLFF; cdr3_nt: TGTGCCAGTAGTAAATCCCGGACAGGCGGGAGAGAAAAACTGTTTTTT
j_call: TRBJ2-3; d_call: TRBD2; clone_size: once; v_call: TRBV3-1; cdr3_aa: CASSPGLAEDTQYF; cdr3_nt: TGTGCCAGCAGTCCGGGACTAGCGGAAGATACGCAGTATTTC
j_call: TRBJ2-7; d_call: .; clone_size: many; v_call: TRBV11-2; cdr3_aa: CASSLGQGVPEQYF; cdr3_nt: TGTGCCAGCAGCTTAGGGCAGGGAGTTCCCGAGCAGTACTTC
j_call: TRBJ1-4; d_call: .; clone_size: few; v_call: TRBV19; cdr3_aa: CASSARDSKKLFF; cdr3_nt: TGTGCCAGTAGTGCTAGAGACAGTAAAAAACTGTTTTTT
j_call: TRBJ2-1; d_call: TRBD2; clone_size: .; v_call: TRBV27; cdr3_aa: CASSAAGGTYNEQFF; cdr3_nt: TGTGCCAGCAGTGCAGCGGGAGGTACCTACAATGAGCAGTTCTTC
j_call: TRBJ2-7; d_call: TRBD2; clone_size: many; v_call: TRBV4-1; cdr3_aa: CASSQSTSGPLYEQYF; cdr3_nt: TGCGCCAGCAGCCAATCCACTAGCGGACCACTCTACGAGCAGTACTTC
j_call: TRBJ2-4; d_call: .; clone_size: many; v_call: TRBV7-2; cdr3_aa: CASNRDPGDIQYF; cdr3_nt: TGTGCCAGCAACCGAGACCCAGGGGACATTCAGTACTTC
j_call: TRBJ1-5; d_call: TRBD1; clone_size: once; v_call: TRBV6-1; cdr3_aa: CASRRTGDGSNQPQHF; cdr3_nt: TGTGCCAGCAGAAGGACAGGGGATGGAAGCAATCAGCCCCAGCATTTT
j_call: TRBJ1-2; d_call: .; clone_size: .; v_call: TRBV7-9; cdr3_aa: CASSLVGLGSGYTF; cdr3_nt: TGTGCCAGCAGCTTAGTGGGGCTCGGGAGCGGCTACACCTTC
j_call: TRBJ2-1; d_call: .; clone_size: many; v_call: TRBV2; cdr3_aa: CASKGVLTNEQFF; cdr3_nt: TGTGCCAGCAAAGGTGTCTTAACCAATGAGCAGTTCTTC
j_call: TRBJ2-2; d_call: .; clone_size: .; v_call: TRBV4-3; cdr3_aa: CASSQGGELFF; cdr3_nt: TGCGCCAGCAGCCAGGGCGGGGAGCTGTTTTTT
j_call: TRBJ2-7; d_call: TRBD2; clone_size: many; v_call: TRBV12-3/TRBV12-4; cdr3_aa: CASSPLAGGGGEQYF; cdr3_nt: TGTGCCAGCAGTCCACTAGCGGGAGGAGGAGGCGAGCAGTACTTC
j_call: TRBJ1-6; d_call: .; clone_size: many; v_call: TRBV10-3; cdr3_aa: CAISEGQSENSPLHF; cdr3_nt: TGTGCCATCAGTGAAGGTCAGAGCGAGAATTCACCCCTCCACTTT
j_call: TRBJ2-2; d_call: .; clone_size: few; v_call: TRBV28; cdr3_aa: CASTSGTPPMLFF; cdr3_nt: TGTGCCAGCACCTCCGGGACACCCCCTATGCTGTTTTTT
j_call: TRBJ2-7; d_call: .; clone_size: .; v_call: TRBV14; cdr3_aa: CASSQGPRAYEQYF; cdr3_nt: TGTGCCAGCAGCCAAGGGCCGAGGGCCTACGAGCAGTACTTC
j_call: TRBJ1-1; d_call: .; clone_size: .; v_call: TRBV5-5; cdr3_aa: CASSLKDGTTWVNTEAFF; cdr3_nt: TGTGCCAGCAGCTTGAAGGACGGGACGACTTGGGTGAACACTGAAGCTTTCTTT
j_call: TRBJ2-4; d_call: .; clone_size: once; v_call: TRBV4-2; cdr3_aa: CASSQFLQAKNIQYF; cdr3_nt: TGTGCCAGCAGCCAATTTCTCCAGGCCAAAAACATTCAGTACTTC
j_call: TRBJ2-3; d_call: .; clone_size: .; v_call: TRBV19; cdr3_aa: CASSMATGLSTDTQYF; cdr3_nt: TGTGCCAGTAGTATGGCGACAGGACTCAGCACAGATACGCAGTATTTT
j_call: TRBJ2-3; d_call: TRBD2; clone_size: few; v_call: TRBV10-2; cdr3_aa: CASRGLAAITDTQYF; cdr3_nt: TGCGCCAGTCGCGGACTAGCGGCGATTACAGATACGCAGTATTTT
j_call: TRBJ2-7; d_call: TRBD1; clone_size: few; v_call: TRBV7-6; cdr3_aa: CASSLRWDRGPYEQYF; cdr3_nt: TGTGCCAGCAGCTTACGATGGGACAGGGGTCCCTACGAGCAGTACTTC
j_call: TRBJ2-5; d_call: .; clone_size: .; v_call: TRBV4-3; cdr3_aa: CASSQDPSGGGEETQYF; cdr3_nt: TGCGCCAGCAGCCAAGATCCGAGCGGCGGAGGGGAAGAGACCCAGTACTTC
j_call: TRBJ2-7; d_call: .; clone_size: few; v_call: TRBV7-8; cdr3_aa: CASSLSGFKQYF; cdr3_nt: TGTGCCAGCAGCTTGTCAGGGTTTAAGCAGTACTTC
j_call: TRBJ2-3; d_call: .; clone_size: many; v_call: TRBV11-2; cdr3_aa: CASSRLGSGATDTQYF; cdr3_nt: TGTGCCAGCAGTCGTCTCGGGAGCGGCGCAACAGATACGCAGTATTTT
j_call: TRBJ1-1; d_call: .; clone_size: many; v_call: TRBV29-1; cdr3_aa: CSVVGARGTEAFF; cdr3_nt: TGCAGCGTTGTAGGGGCGCGGGGCACTGAAGCTTTCTTT